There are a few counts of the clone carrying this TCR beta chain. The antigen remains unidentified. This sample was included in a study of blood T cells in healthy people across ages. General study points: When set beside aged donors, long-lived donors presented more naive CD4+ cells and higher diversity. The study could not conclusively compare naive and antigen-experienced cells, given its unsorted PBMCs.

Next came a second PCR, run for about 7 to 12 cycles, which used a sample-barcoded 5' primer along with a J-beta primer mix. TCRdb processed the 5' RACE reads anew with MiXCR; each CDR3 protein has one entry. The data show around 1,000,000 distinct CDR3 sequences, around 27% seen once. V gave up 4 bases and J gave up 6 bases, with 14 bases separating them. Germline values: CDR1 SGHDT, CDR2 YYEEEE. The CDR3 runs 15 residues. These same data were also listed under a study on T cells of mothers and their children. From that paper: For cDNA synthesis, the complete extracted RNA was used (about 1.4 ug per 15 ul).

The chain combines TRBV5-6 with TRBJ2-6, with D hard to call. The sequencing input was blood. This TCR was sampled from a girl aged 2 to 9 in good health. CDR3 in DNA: TGTGCCAGCAGCCCAAGGGCGCGTGCGGCCAACGTCCTGACTTTC. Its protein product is CASSPRARAANVLTF. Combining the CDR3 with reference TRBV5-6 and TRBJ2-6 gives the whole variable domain DAGVTQSPTHLIKTRGQQVTLRCSPKSGHDTVSWYQQALGQGPQFIFQYYEEEERQRGNFPDRFSGHQFPNYSSELNVNALLLGDSALYLCASSPRARAANVLTFGAGSRLTVL.